A single sample gave rise to the 21 T cell receptor beta chains below, sequenced in a study of OX40 agonist ivuxolimab in advanced cancers. The data were produced by immunoSEQ multiplex PCR, yet TCRdb's version contains in-frame clones alone and is incomplete. The sample shows 60,000 to 100,000 clones, 85% to 90% of them seen only once. The source was CD4+ or CD8+ T cells sorted from blood, collected in a trial of the OX40 agonist ivuxolimab. The source of these receptors is an adult with an advanced solid tumor such as melanoma, head and neck, liver or kidney cancer.

V gene TRBV5-6 combines with J gene TRBJ1-2; 10 bases agree with TRBD1. Trimming removed 3 bases from V and 3 bases from J; junction bases left unmatched: 5. This CDR3 region has 15 residues. Germline loops: CDR1 SGHDT, CDR2 YYEEEE. CDR3 region: CASSYPGTGDYGYTF. CDR3 DNA sequence: TGTGCCAGCAGCTACCCCGGGACAGGGGACTATGGCTACACCTTC. The variable domain in full, with the rest retrieved from reference TRBV5-6 and TRBJ1-2, is DAGVTQSPTHLIKTRGQQVTLRCSPKSGHDTVSWYQQALGQGPQFIFQYYEEEERQRGNFPDRFSGHQFPNYSSELNVNALLLGDSALYLCASSYPGTGDYGYTFGSGTRLTVV.

This clone was observed once. The chain couples TRBV6-5 to TRBJ1-3; D remains ambiguous. Germline CDR1 is MNHEY and CDR2 is SVGAGI. The V end was cut by 5 bases, the J end by 4 bases, with 9 bases between. There are 13 residues in the CDR3. The CDR3 nucleotides read TGTGCCAGCAGTCCCTACTTAGGAAACACCATATATTTT. It yields the protein CASSPYLGNTIYF.

This rearrangement joins TRBV2 to TRBJ2-1, with 11 bases matching TRBD2. Germline values: CDR1 SNHLY, CDR2 FYNNEI. V trimming: 8 bases; J trimming: 7 bases; junction bases outside the gene matches: 7. The CDR3 totals 14 residues. CDR3 sequence reads: CASSTSGRMNEQFF. The CDR3, as DNA: TGTGCCAGCTCCACTAGCGGGAGAATGAATGAGCAGTTCTTC.

This chain joins TRBV10-1 and TRBJ2-1; TRBD2 matches at 8 bases. The germline V gene has CDR1 WNHNN and CDR2 SYGVQD (reference sequence). This CDR3 has 14 amino acids. J gave up 5 bases and V 5 bases, and 5 bases lay outside the gene matches. The CDR3 loop is CASSPTGGDNEQFF. CDR3 sequence (DNA): TGCGCCAGCAGTCCCACCGGGGGGGACAATGAGCAGTTCTTC.

V is TRBV28 and J is TRBJ1-2; TRBD1 is a possible D gene (5 bases). V was clipped by 6 bases and J by 4 bases, with 9 bases between them. The germline gives CDR1 MDHEN, CDR2 SYDVKM. The CDR3 totals 12 residues. The CDR3 loop is CASSWRGYGYTF. The CDR3 nucleotides read TGTGCCAGCAGCTGGAGGGGCTATGGCTACACCTTC.

The CDR3 spells CASSVEGWGGTGYGYTF. The CDR3 DNA reads TGTGCCAGCAGCGTAGAAGGTTGGGGTGGGACCGGCTATGGCTACACCTTC. The gene calls are TRBV9 and TRBJ1-2, with D perhaps TRBD1 (5 bases). The CDR3 runs to 17 residues. With 0 bases removed from V and 4 bases from J, the gap between germline ends came to 19 bases. Looked up from germline, CDR1 is SGDLS and CDR2 is YYNGEE.

The table lists this clone with a count of one. The chain uses TRBV27 and TRBJ2-1; either TRBD1 or TRBD2 may supply D (5 bases each). CDR1 MNHEY and CDR2 SMNVEV come from the germline V gene (reference sequence). This CDR3 contains 14 residues. V was pared by 6 bases and J by 5 bases, with 14 bases between. CDR3 region: CASSPQRDHNEQFF. In DNA, the CDR3 is TGTGCCAGCAGCCCTCAAAGGGACCACAATGAGCAGTTCTTC.

The count of this clone is one. V usage is TRBV9 and J usage is TRBJ2-7; TRBD2 agrees at 7 bases. J lost 1 base, V lost 0 bases, and 7 bases had no gene match. CDR3 length equals 16 residues. Germline lookup yields CDR1 SGDLS and CDR2 YYNGEE. The CDR3 loop reads CASSVGPFGGSYEQYF. CDR3 bases: TGTGCCAGCAGCGTAGGCCCTTTCGGGGGGTCCTACGAGCAGTACTTC.

V and J are TRBV29-1 and TRBJ2-1; D gene ambiguous. Trimming stripped 6 bases from V and 4 bases from J, with 16 bases between. Germline V gives CDR1 SQVTM, CDR2 ANQGSEA. The CDR3 runs 14 residues. In DNA, the CDR3 is TGCAGCGTCGTAGTGTCTAGGGTTTACAATGAGCAGTTCTTC. Residues: CSVVVSRVYNEQFF.

The J gene is TRBJ2-2, the V gene TRBV4-3; no definite D call. Germline CDR1 and CDR2: LGHNA and YSLEER. The CDR3 extends over 15 amino acids. V was pared by 1 base and J by 1 base, with 7 bases between. DNA for the CDR3: TGCGCCAGCAGCCAAGTTCCATTGAACACCGGGGAGCTGTTTTTT. Protein: CASSQVPLNTGELFF.

V gene TRBV27 combines with J gene TRBJ2-2, with 7 bases lining up with TRBD1. J was trimmed by 7 bases and V by 8 bases; bases with no gene match: 16. CDR1 and CDR2 from the germline V gene are MNHEY and SMNVEV (reference sequence). The CDR3 runs to 16 residues. The CDR3 loop reads CASRLQGQRQHGELFF. CDR3 DNA: TGTGCCAGCCGCCTCCAGGGACAGAGGCAGCACGGGGAGCTGTTTTTT.

The chain couples TRBV27 to TRBJ2-3; D perhaps matches TRBD2 (5 bases). Germline CDR1 is MNHEY and CDR2 is SMNVEV (reference sequence). The CDR3 runs to 14 residues. Trimming left V 7 bases short and J 2 bases short, with 13 bases between. CDR3 DNA sequence: TGTGCCAGCACCGAGGGCGGTAACACAGATACGCAGTATTTT. Amino acids: CASTEGGNTDTQYF.

J is TRBJ2-3 and V is TRBV6-5; 10 nucleotides align to TRBD2. Losses at the gene ends were 6 bases for V and 5 bases for J; bases not matched to a gene: 8. Germline V gives CDR1 MNHEY, CDR2 SVGAGI. The CDR3 runs 15 residues. CDR3 amino acids: CASSKTSGVRDTQYF. CDR3 DNA sequence: TGTGCCAGCAGCAAAACTAGCGGGGTTAGAGATACGCAGTATTTT.

The CDR3 bases are TGTGCCAGCAGCTTAGTGCTGGGAGGGAGAAGCTCCTACAATGAGCAGTTCTTC. This codes for CASSLVLGGRSSYNEQFF. The rearrangement uses TRBV11-2 and TRBJ2-1, with 7 bases lining up with TRBD2. Germline V CDR1 and CDR2: SGHAT, FQNNGV. The V segment lost 1 base and the J segment 0 bases; nucleotides outside the gene matches: 9. This CDR3 is built from 18 residues.

This sequence joins TRBV14 and TRBJ2-3; either TRBD1 or TRBD2 may supply D (6 bases each). The CDR3 extends over 15 amino acids. Germline CDR1 and CDR2: SGHDN and FVKESK. Trimming took off 4 bases at V and 6 bases at J, with 17 bases between the two ends. CDR3 sequence (DNA): TGTGCCAGCAGCCCCCAGGGGACTTACGTCGATACGCAGTATTTT. Its protein is CASSPQGTYVDTQYF.

The gene calls are TRBV27 and TRBJ2-1, with D tentatively TRBD1 (5 bases). CDR3 length equals 18 residues. CDR1 and CDR2 (germline): MNHEY, SMNVEV (reference sequence). The V end was cut by 3 bases, the J end by 1 base, with 19 bases between. CDR3 region: CASSFLPRLDRSYNEQFF. CDR3 nucleotides: TGTGCCAGCAGTTTCCTTCCCCGCCTCGACAGATCCTACAATGAGCAGTTCTTC.

The chain uses TRBV7-2 and TRBJ2-5; TRBD1 might be the D (6 bases). The germline gives CDR1 SGHTA, CDR2 FQGNSA. Trimming pared 1 base from V and 2 bases from J, leaving 14 bases between. CDR3 length: 16 amino acids. This chain's CDR3 is CASSLGGRATQETQYF. For the CDR3, the DNA is TGTGCCAGCAGCTTAGGGGGGCGGGCAACACAAGAGACCCAGTACTTC.

Points on this clone: Other nucleotide sequences in the sample specify the same CDR3. The chain carries TRBV18 and TRBJ2-5, with unresolved D. Germline CDR1 and CDR2: KGHSH and LQKENI. The CDR3 extends over 13 amino acids. Trimming removed 3 bases at V and 5 bases at J, with 10 bases between. The CDR3 coding sequence is TGTGCCAGCTCACCGGGGTTAAAGGAGACCCAGTACTTC. Translating it yields CASSPGLKETQYF.

The chain combines TRBV5-5 with TRBJ1-1; 8 nucleotides align to TRBD1. This CDR3 spans 15 amino acids. Germline lookup yields CDR1 SGHKS and CDR2 YYEKEE (reference sequence). V shed 0 bases, J shed 1 base, and the junction held 2 bases outside the gene matches. The CDR3 bases are TGTGCCAGCAGCTTGGGGACAGGGAGGAACACTGAAGCTTTCTTT. It translates to CASSLGTGRNTEAFF. Full variable domain (remainder filled in from reference TRBV5-5 and TRBJ1-1): DAGVTQSPTHLIKTRGQQVTLRCSPISGHKSVSWYQQVLGQGPQFIFQYYEKEERGRGNFPDRFSARQFPNYSSELNVNALLLGDSALYLCASSLGTGRNTEAFFGQGTRLTVV.

The rearrangement uses TRBV30 and TRBJ2-7; possible D gene TRBD2, 5 bases. V gave up 3 bases and J gave up 0 bases, with 12 bases separating them. There are 14 residues in the CDR3. Germline CDR1 is GTSNPN and CDR2 is SVGIG (reference sequence). CDR3 bases: TGTGCCTGGAGGCTTAATCGGGGCTCCTACGAGCAGTACTTC. It codes for CAWRLNRGSYEQYF. Looking up the rest from reference TRBV30 and TRBJ2-7 gives the full variable domain: SQTIHQWPATLVQPVGSPLSLECTVEGTSNPNLYWYRQAAGRGLQLLFYSVGIGQISSEVPQNLSASRPQDRQFILSSKKLLLSDSGFYLCAWRLNRGSYEQYFGPGTRLTVT.

The rearrangement links TRBV27 to TRBJ2-5, with D perhaps matching TRBD2 (5 bases). The V gene's germline CDR1 is MNHEY and CDR2 SMNVEV (reference sequence). CDR3 size: 15 residues. V gave up 6 bases and J gave up 0 bases, with 14 bases separating them. The chain's CDR3 is CASSLNGLYQETQYF. CDR3 sequence (DNA): TGTGCCAGCAGCCTCAACGGACTGTACCAAGAGACCCAGTACTTC.